This record concerns one T cell receptor beta chain sequence. Its antigen is as yet unknown. V lost 3 bases, J lost 0 bases, and 7 bases stayed unmatched. Germline V gene sequence: CDR1 LNHDA, CDR2 SQIVND (reference sequence). This CDR3 spans 17 amino acids. Clones were sequenced by immunoSEQ multiplex PCR, and TCRdb holds only the in-frame ones, with some missing. The sample carries about 140,000 clones, 92% recorded once. The sample belongs to a study of T cell responses to AZD1222 COVID-19 vaccine. Overall study: Second-dose groups at about 4 or about 12 weeks were pooled.

Study-wide results and caveats: Donors were chiefly white British, with a greater number of females, and clonal diversity was perhaps underestimated. No day 14 peak samples; only post-peak repertoires were characterized. Nearly half of unique spike-specific TCRs reportedly avoided B.1.351 and B.1.1.7 mutated regions.

The genes are TRBV19 and TRBJ2-7, with TRBD2 identical over 11 bases. The sequence was collected from an adult in good health. Material: peripheral blood, obtained on day 0 of AZD1222 vaccination. The CDR3: CASSIASGGYGSYEQYF. The CDR3 bases are TGTGCCAGTAGTATCGCTAGCGGGGGGTATGGCTCCTACGAGCAGTACTTC.